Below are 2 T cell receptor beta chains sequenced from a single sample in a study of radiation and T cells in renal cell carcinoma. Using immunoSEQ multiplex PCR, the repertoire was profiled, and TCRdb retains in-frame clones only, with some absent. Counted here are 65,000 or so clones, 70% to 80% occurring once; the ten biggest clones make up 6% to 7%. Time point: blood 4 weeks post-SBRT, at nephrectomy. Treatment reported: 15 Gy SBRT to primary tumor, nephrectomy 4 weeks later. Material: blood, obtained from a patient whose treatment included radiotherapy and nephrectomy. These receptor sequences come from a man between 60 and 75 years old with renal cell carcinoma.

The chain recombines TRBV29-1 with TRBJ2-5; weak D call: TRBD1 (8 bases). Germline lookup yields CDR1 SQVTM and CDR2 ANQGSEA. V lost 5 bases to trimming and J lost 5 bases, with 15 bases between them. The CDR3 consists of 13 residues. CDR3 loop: CSVTDRGGETQYF. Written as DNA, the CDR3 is TGCAGCGTTACCGACAGGGGAGGGGAGACCCAGTACTTC.

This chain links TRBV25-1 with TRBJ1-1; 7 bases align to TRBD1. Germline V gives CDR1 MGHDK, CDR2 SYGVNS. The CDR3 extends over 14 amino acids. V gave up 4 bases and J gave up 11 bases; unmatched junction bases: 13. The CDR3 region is CASSAARTGLDAFF. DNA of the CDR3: TGTGCCAGCAGTGCCGCTAGGACAGGACTCGATGCTTTCTTT.